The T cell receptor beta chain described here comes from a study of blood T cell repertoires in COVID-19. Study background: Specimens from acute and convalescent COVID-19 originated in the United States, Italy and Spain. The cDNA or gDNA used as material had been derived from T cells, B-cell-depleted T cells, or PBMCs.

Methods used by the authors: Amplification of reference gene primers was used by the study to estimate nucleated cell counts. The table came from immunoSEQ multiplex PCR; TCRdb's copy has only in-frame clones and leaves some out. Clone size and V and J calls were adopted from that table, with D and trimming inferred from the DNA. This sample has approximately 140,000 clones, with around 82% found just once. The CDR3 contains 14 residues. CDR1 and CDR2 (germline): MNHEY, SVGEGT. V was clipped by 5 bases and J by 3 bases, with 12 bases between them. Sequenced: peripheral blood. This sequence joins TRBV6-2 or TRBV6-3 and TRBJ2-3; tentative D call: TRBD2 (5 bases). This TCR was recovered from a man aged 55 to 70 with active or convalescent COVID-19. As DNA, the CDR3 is TGTGCCAGCAGTAGGGCTAGCCGGACAGATACGCAGTATTTT. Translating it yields CASSRASRTDTQYF.